This is a list of T cell receptor beta chains from one sample in a study of T-cell reconstitution after alpha-beta-depleted transplantation in children. MiXCR, applied by TCRdb to the PCR reads, yields one record per CDR3 protein. The sample has approximately 350,000 distinct CDR3 sequences; around 15% are singletons. Here the sequenced sample was PBMCs, mostly from graft donor cells, taken 360 days after TCRalphabeta/CD19-depleted stem cell transplant. Receptor source: a male patient aged 2 to 10 who had a stem cell transplant for acute lymphoblastic leukemia, so the T cells may come from the graft donor. The CDR3 runs from the conserved cysteine through the conserved F or W. The D gene is left open where the match is weak. Rows may omit the clone size; those that give it use once, few, many or a size class.

v_gene	abundance	j_gene	d_gene	CDR3aa	CDR3nt
TRBV12-3/TRBV12-4	-	TRBJ2-7	-	CASSLFSSLEQYF	TGTGCCAGCAGTTTATTCTCTTCCTTGGAGCAGTACTTC
TRBV7-9	-	TRBJ2-1	-	CASSFKGYEQFF	TGTGCCAGCAGCTTCAAAGGGTATGAGCAGTTCTTC
TRBV28	few	TRBJ1-4	-	CASSLVGGSLTNEKLFF	TGTGCCAGCAGTTTGGTTGGGGGGAGTCTTACTAATGAAAAACTGTTTTTT
TRBV6-4	few	TRBJ2-1	TRBD1	CASSDFPGQGEQFF	TGTGCCAGCAGTGACTTCCCTGGACAGGGAGAGCAGTTCTTC
TRBV7-9	few	TRBJ2-7	-	CASSLEAPLDEQYF	TGTGCCAGCAGCTTAGAGGCGCCCTTAGACGAGCAGTACTTC
TRBV5-1	-	TRBJ2-2	TRBD1	CASSLEAPRQGAGELFF	TGCGCCAGCAGCTTGGAGGCCCCGCGACAGGGAGCTGGGGAGCTGTTTTTT
TRBV20-1	-	TRBJ2-3	-	CSARVGTADTQYF	TGCAGTGCACGAGTCGGGACGGCAGATACGCAGTATTTT
TRBV7-2	few	TRBJ2-7	TRBD1	CASSTPTGVGEQYF	TGTGCCAGCAGCACCCCCACAGGGGTTGGCGAGCAGTACTTC
TRBV20-1	-	TRBJ2-1	-	CSRGSSYNEQFF	TGCAGTCGGGGGAGCTCCTACAATGAGCAGTTCTTC
TRBV4-2	few	TRBJ2-2	TRBD2	CASSHAPPSGTNSLRTGELFF	TGTGCCAGCAGCCATGCCCCTCCTAGCGGCACGAATTCACTAAGGACCGGGGAGCTGTTTTTT
TRBV29-1	few	TRBJ2-1	-	CSVVRGGSNYNEQFF	TGCAGCGTTGTACGAGGGGGGTCTAACTACAATGAGCAGTTCTTC
TRBV29-1	-	TRBJ2-3	TRBD2	CSVGTRSVQDTQYF	TGCAGCGTAGGGACTAGATCAGTTCAGGATACGCAGTATTTT
TRBV3-1	-	TRBJ2-5	TRBD1	CASSQPMSRQQGSPYQETQYF	TGTGCCAGCAGCCAACCAATGTCCAGACAACAGGGGTCCCCGTACCAAGAGACCCAGTACTTC
TRBV9	many	TRBJ2-1	-	CASSFQGGKYNEQFF	TGTGCCAGCAGCTTCCAGGGAGGAAAATACAATGAGCAGTTCTTC
TRBV12-5	-	TRBJ2-7	TRBD2	CASGLSSRGTSGPGSYEQYF	TGTGCTAGTGGTTTATCTTCGCGGGGGACTAGCGGCCCTGGATCCTACGAGCAGTACTTC
TRBV7-2	-	TRBJ1-3	-	CASSPDISGNTIYF	TGTGCCAGCAGCCCGGACATCTCTGGAAACACCATATATTTT
TRBV12-3/TRBV12-4	many	TRBJ2-1	TRBD2	CASTSGTKNNEQFF	TGTGCCAGCACTTCCGGGACTAAAAACAATGAGCAGTTCTTC
TRBV6-1	-	TRBJ2-7	TRBD2	CASFPASGNHEQYF	TGTGCCAGCTTCCCGGCTAGCGGGAACCACGAGCAGTACTTC
TRBV4-1	-	TRBJ2-5	-	CASQGRAEETQYF	TGCGCCAGCCAGGGCAGGGCAGAAGAGACCCAGTACTTC
TRBV4-1	few	TRBJ1-6	-	CASSQVLLQQLNSPLHF	TGCGCCAGCAGCCAAGTTTTGTTGCAACAGCTCAATTCACCCCTCCACTTT
TRBV27	-	TRBJ2-7	TRBD2	CASISTSGSGYEQYF	TGTGCCAGCATCTCAACTAGCGGGTCTGGGTACGAGCAGTACTTC
TRBV29-1	-	TRBJ2-1	-	CSVEITASYNEQFF	TGCAGCGTTGAAATCACCGCCTCCTACAATGAGCAGTTCTTC
TRBV5-1	-	TRBJ2-7	TRBD1	CASSGIPGTGCYEQYF	TGCGCCAGCAGCGGAATTCCCGGGACAGGGTGCTACGAGCAGTACTTC
TRBV3-1	few	TRBJ2-3	TRBD2	CASSPLGLAGVDTQYF	TGTGCCAGCAGCCCCCTAGGACTAGCGGGAGTGGATACGCAGTATTTT
TRBV6-1	many	TRBJ2-3	-	CASSPTGLSTDTQYF	TGTGCCAGCAGTCCTACAGGGCTTAGCACAGATACGCAGTATTTT
TRBV5-1	many	TRBJ2-7	-	CASSLDTLGFEQYF	TGCGCCAGCAGCTTGGACACCTTAGGCTTCGAGCAGTACTTC
TRBV12-3/TRBV12-4	-	TRBJ2-5	TRBD2	CASSPKRLAQETQYF	TGTGCCAGCAGCCCAAAAAGACTAGCACAAGAGACCCAGTACTTC
TRBV18	-	TRBJ1-2	TRBD1	CASSPRQVTGNYGYTF	TGTGCCAGCTCACCACGGCAGGTGACAGGGAACTATGGCTACACCTTC
TRBV28	-	TRBJ2-7	TRBD1	CASSLGRDSETYEQYF	TGTGCCAGCAGCTTAGGCAGGGACAGCGAAACCTACGAGCAGTACTTC
TRBV7-2	few	TRBJ2-7	-	CASSFRLAGFYEQYF	TGTGCCAGCAGCTTCAGACTGGCGGGGTTCTACGAGCAGTACTTC
TRBV6-1	many	TRBJ2-2	-	CASSRASGLVTGELFF	TGTGCCAGCAGTCGGGCGAGTGGGCTGGTCACCGGGGAGCTGTTTTTT
TRBV4-3	-	TRBJ2-3	-	CASSQDPEVGDTQYF	TGCGCCAGCAGCCAAGACCCCGAGGTCGGAGATACGCAGTATTTT
TRBV5-1	-	TRBJ2-2	-	CASSLRSLGTGELFF	TGCGCCAGCAGCTTGAGGTCCTTAGGGACCGGGGAGCTGTTTTTT
TRBV29-1	few	TRBJ2-1	-	CSVDKLEGKFF	TGCAGCGTTGATAAACTAGAGGGGAAGTTCTTC
TRBV5-1	-	TRBJ1-2	-	CASNAWGEGYGYTF	TGCGCCAGCAACGCATGGGGGGAAGGCTATGGCTACACCTTC
TRBV5-4	few	TRBJ1-1	-	CASSLAENTEAFF	TGTGCCAGCAGCTTGGCTGAGAACACTGAAGCTTTCTTT
TRBV11-2	many	TRBJ2-7	-	CASSLVYEQYF	TGTGCCAGCAGTTTAGTCTACGAGCAGTACTTC
TRBV5-1	few	TRBJ1-1	-	CASSLDTGIEAFF	TGCGCCAGCAGCTTAGACACAGGGATTGAAGCTTTCTTT
TRBV30	-	TRBJ2-7	TRBD1	CAWRGTGAEQYF	TGTGCCTGGAGGGGAACAGGGGCCGAGCAGTACTTC
TRBV29-1	-	TRBJ2-1	TRBD2	CSVPRGGAVYNEQFF	TGCAGCGTCCCCCGGGGGGGAGCTGTCTACAATGAGCAGTTCTTC
TRBV20-1	many	TRBJ2-7	-	CSASGSSYEQYF	TGCAGTGCTAGCGGGAGCTCCTACGAGCAGTACTTC
TRBV7-2	-	TRBJ1-1	-	CASSLAVDSRLNTEAFF	TGTGCCAGCAGCTTAGCCGTCGACAGCCGGCTGAACACTGAAGCTTTCTTT
TRBV27	-	TRBJ2-6	-	CASSPGDSGANVLTF	TGTGCCAGCAGTCCTGGGGACTCTGGGGCCAACGTCCTGACTTTC
TRBV25-1	many	TRBJ2-4	TRBD2	CASSGGGGRDIQYF	TGTGCCAGCAGTGGAGGCGGGGGTCGGGACATTCAGTACTTC